The rows below give T cell receptor beta chains drawn from one sample of a study of technical replicates of blood from several donors. The data were produced by immunoSEQ multiplex PCR, yet TCRdb's version contains in-frame clones alone and is incomplete. The data show around 86,000 clones, about 96% seen once. The sequencing input was T cells isolated from PBMCs. The origin of the receptors is a human donor in good health. The CDR3 runs from the conserved cysteine through the conserved F or W. Each record gives: J gene, V gene, D gene, clone size, CDR3 length, CDR3 DNA, CDR3 protein. D genes are given only for firm matches. The listing skips clone size in some rows; elsewhere it reads once, few, many or a size class.

>TRBJ2-1|TRBV2|TRBD2|-|15
TGTGCCAGCAGATCTACTAGCGGTTCCTACAATGAGCAGTTCTTC
CASRSTSGSYNEQFF
>TRBJ2-7|TRBV29-1|TRBD2|-|13
TGCAGCGTTGAAACCGGGACTAGGTACGAGCAGTACTTC
CSVETGTRYEQYF
>TRBJ1-2|TRBV11-2|-|-|12
TGTGCCAGCAGCTTAGGTATCTATGGCTACACCTTC
CASSLGIYGYTF
>TRBJ1-5|TRBV28|TRBD1|once|17
TGTGCCAGCAGTACTCCGGACAGGACCCACAGGGATCAGCCCCAGCATTTT
CASSTPDRTHRDQPQHF
>TRBJ2-7|TRBV9|-|-|13
TGTGCCAGCAGCGTAGCCGGTTCTTACGAGCAGTACTTC
CASSVAGSYEQYF
>TRBJ2-3|TRBV2|-|-|13
TGTGCCAGCGGAGATGCCTCGGGGTGGCCGCAGTATTTT
CASGDASGWPQYF
>TRBJ2-5|TRBV15|-|-|14
TGTGCCACCAGTCAGCGTAGGGGTGCAGAGACCCAGTACTTC
CATSQRRGAETQYF
>TRBJ2-1|TRBV6-5|TRBD2|-|15
TGTGCCAGCACGCGCCCCGGGACTAACTACAATGAGCAGTTCTTC
CASTRPGTNYNEQFF
>TRBJ1-1|TRBV7-2|TRBD1|-|13
TGTGCCAGCAAGGACAGGGGGCTCACTGAAGCTTTCTTT
CASKDRGLTEAFF
>TRBJ1-1|TRBV4-1|-|-|14
TGCGCCAGCAGCCTCCGGACAGCTAACACTGAAGCTTTCTTT
CASSLRTANTEAFF
>TRBJ2-1|TRBV19|TRBD2|-|14
TGTGCCAGTAGTATGATCGGGGGGAGGAATGAGCAGTTCTTC
CASSMIGGRNEQFF
>TRBJ2-5|TRBV13|-|-|13
TGTGCCAGCACGGTCAGGCCCGAAGAGACCCAGTACTTC
CASTVRPEETQYF
>TRBJ1-5|TRBV7-8|-|-|16
TGTGCCAGCAGCTTTAAGGGCGGGTGGCGCAATCAGCCCCAGCATTTT
CASSFKGGWRNQPQHF
>TRBJ2-3|TRBV11-3|TRBD2|-|14
TGTGCCAGCGGACCTAGCGGGGGGACGGGAACGCAGTATTTT
CASGPSGGTGTQYF
>TRBJ1-5|TRBV7-8|TRBD1|-|16
TGTGCCAGCAGCCTCAGACGACAGGGAGGTAATCAGCCCCAGCATTTT
CASSLRRQGGNQPQHF
>TRBJ1-5|TRBV27|-|-|18
TGTGCCAGCAGTTTGCTCGCTGGGTTGGGGGCTAGCAATCAGCCCCAGCATTTT
CASSLLAGLGASNQPQHF
>TRBJ2-7|TRBV4-1|-|-|15
TGCGCCAGCAGCCAAGTGAGTGTTAAAACCTACGAGCAGTACTTC
CASSQVSVKTYEQYF
>TRBJ1-6|TRBV27|-|-|14
TGTGCCAGCAGGCGAGGGGGAAGTAATTCACCCCTCCACTTT
CASRRGGSNSPLHF
>TRBJ1-2|TRBV4-1|TRBD1|-|15
TGCGCCAGCAGCCCAGAAAGCACAGGGGTATATGGCTACACCTTC
CASSPESTGVYGYTF
>TRBJ2-5|TRBV6-1|-|-|15
TGTGCCAGCAGTGAAGGGGGGCAGGCTGCAGAGACCCAGTACTTC
CASSEGGQAAETQYF
>TRBJ1-1|TRBV5-1|-|-|12
TGCGCCAGCAACGAGGGGAACACTGAAGCTTTCTTT
CASNEGNTEAFF
>TRBJ1-5|TRBV4-1|TRBD1|once|16
TGCGCCAGCAGCGTTTTCGGCCAACAGGGGGATCAGCCCCAGCATTTT
CASSVFGQQGDQPQHF
>TRBJ1-1|TRBV27|-|-|17
TGTGCCAGCAGTTTCTCGGACACCGTATTAGAGAACACTGAAGCTTTCTTT
CASSFSDTVLENTEAFF
>TRBJ1-2|TRBV30|TRBD1|-|14
TGTGCCTGGGCCCGACAGGGGGCGAAGGGCGGCTACACCTTC
CAWARQGAKGGYTF
>TRBJ2-7|TRBV4-2|-|-|14
TGTGCCAGCAGCCAAGGAGGGTTCAGCAACGAGCAGTACTTC
CASSQGGFSNEQYF
>TRBJ1-3|TRBV25-1|-|-|16
TGTGCCAGCAGTGCAACGGGGACAAGTGGTGGAAACACCATATATTTT
CASSATGTSGGNTIYF
>TRBJ2-7|TRBV15|TRBD1|once|15
TGTGCCACCAGCAGAGCCGGGACAGGGTCCTACGAGCAGTACTTC
CATSRAGTGSYEQYF
>TRBJ2-3|TRBV27|TRBD1|-|15
TGTGCCAGCAGTTACCGCAGGGGGCTCACAGATACGCAGTATTTT
CASSYRRGLTDTQYF
>TRBJ1-1|TRBV5-1|-|-|13
TGCGCCAGCAGCACGGTGAGTGCCACTGAAGCTTTCTTT
CASSTVSATEAFF
>TRBJ2-1|TRBV2|-|-|14
TGTGCCAGCAGGGCCCCAGCGGGCCTAAATGAGCAGTTCTTC
CASRAPAGLNEQFF
>TRBJ2-1|TRBV29-1|TRBD2|-|15
TGCAGCGTTGAAGGACCGGGACTACCCCCGGAGGAGCAGTTCTTC
CSVEGPGLPPEEQFF
>TRBJ2-3|TRBV4-1|TRBD1|-|15
TGCGCCAGCAGCCACATACAGGGGGGCACAGATACGCAGTATTTT
CASSHIQGGTDTQYF
>TRBJ1-1|TRBV11-2|-|-|13
TGTGCCAGCAGCCAAGGACAGTTCACTGAAGCTTTCTTT
CASSQGQFTEAFF
>TRBJ1-2|TRBV7-9|-|-|14
TGTGCCAGCAGCACCTGGGACACCTACTATGGCTACACCTTC
CASSTWDTYYGYTF
>TRBJ1-1|TRBV19|-|once|17
TGTGCCAGTAGCTACCCTATGCGGGGCCTCAGAAACACTGAAGCTTTCTTT
CASSYPMRGLRNTEAFF
>TRBJ2-2|TRBV11-3|-|-|15
TGTGCCAGCAGCTTAGATAGTAAGAACACCGGGGAGCTGTTTTTT
CASSLDSKNTGELFF
>TRBJ1-2|TRBV5-8|-|-|12
TGTGCCAGCAGCCTCGAGACAGTAACTTACACCTTC
CASSLETVTYTF
>TRBJ1-2|TRBV25-1|-|-|12
TGTGCCAGCAGTGAATACGGAGATGGCTACACCTTC
CASSEYGDGYTF
>TRBJ2-3|TRBV2|-|-|12
TGTGCCAGCACAGGACTTCAAGATACGCAGTATTTT
CASTGLQDTQYF